The 5 T cell receptor beta chains below come from one sample, sequenced in a study of T cells in women clearing cervical HPV infection. The method was immunoSEQ multiplex PCR; TCRdb's version includes in-frame clones alone and lacks a portion of them. The sample features roughly 22,000 clones, with about 3.3% in its top ten. Specimen: blood buffy coat. These receptors all come from a woman between 18 and 75 years old with a cervical HPV16 infection that either progressed to CIN3+ or cleared (not recorded which).

As to this clone: Read data end 3 residues before the CDR3 end; the end is taken from the germline J gene. The chain employs TRBV28 and TRBJ1-5, with 8 nucleotides matching TRBD1. After removal of 5 bases from V and 0 bases from J, the junction contained 6 bases not matched to a gene. Germline CDR1 is MDHEN and CDR2 is SYDVKM. The CDR3 covers 16 residues. Incomplete CDR3 DNA: TGTGCCAGCAGTACTACACAGGGGGTTAGCAATCAGCCC. Residues: CASSTTQGVSNQP. The full CDR3 protein reads CASSTTQGVSNQPQHF.

Turning to this clone: The missing CDR3 end, 3 residues past where the read stops, is filled in from the germline J gene. The chain is built from TRBV6-2 or TRBV6-3 and TRBJ2-1; D may be TRBD1 (6 bases). Germline values: CDR1 MNHEY, CDR2 SVGEGT. There are 13 residues in the CDR3. Deletions cut 0 bases from V and 9 bases from J, with 9 bases between. This CDR3 is CASSYSRDTEQFF. The covered CDR3 bases are TGTGCCAGCAGTTACTCGAGGGACACTGAG.

Regarding this clone: The read ends 3 residues before the CDR3 terminus; that terminus is restored from the germline J gene. The V and J genes are TRBV6-2 or TRBV6-3 and TRBJ2-2; D is unresolved. CDR1 is MNHEY, CDR2 SVGEGT, per germline. The V and J ends lost 2 bases and 3 bases respectively, with 4 bases between them. This CDR3 contains 13 residues. This chain's CDR3 is CASSYLHTGELFF. The sequenced part of the CDR3 DNA is TGTGCCAGCAGTTACCTCCACACCGGGGAG.

About this clone itself: Sequencing ends 3 residues short of the CDR3 end; the germline J gene provides the rest. The chain is built from TRBV2 and TRBJ2-3; D gene uncertain. Trimming pared 7 bases from V and 4 bases from J, leaving 9 bases between. The CDR3 extends over 12 amino acids. Germline lookup yields CDR1 SNHLY and CDR2 FYNNEI. This CDR3 reads CASKQVADTQYF. The covered CDR3 bases are TGTGCCAGCAAGCAGGTCGCAGATACG.

Points on this clone: The read ends 3 residues early relative to the CDR3; the germline J gene fills the gap. The chain uses TRBV20-1 and TRBJ2-7; D may match TRBD1 or TRBD2 (5 bases each). Deletions cut 3 bases from V and 2 bases from J, with 14 bases between. The CDR3 contains 14 residues. Germline V lookup: CDR1 DFQATT, CDR2 SNEGSKA (reference sequence). CDR3 bases read: TGCAGTGCTAGGAGAGGGGTATTCGCCTACGAG. Translation: CSARRGVFAYE. The whole CDR3 sequence is CSARRGVFAYEQYF.